Listed below are T cell receptor beta chains from one sample, sequenced in a study of human T cells and chemical hapten exposure. From the RACE reads, TCRdb called clonotypes with MiXCR, one entry per CDR3 protein. This sample yields roughly 160,000 distinct CDR3 sequences, of which roughly 15% are seen a single time; 1.5% to 2% belongs to the top ten. Material: whole blood, obtained in connection with sensitization to the hapten diphenylcyclopropenone (DPC). The source is a woman between 25 and 40 years old with alopecia areata. Some clones in this sample may be carry-over from other donors' samples. The CDR3 runs from the conserved cysteine through the conserved F or W. The D gene is left open where the match is weak. Size is omitted from some rows. Given values are once, few, many or a class for expanded clones.

v_gene	d_gene	abundance	j_gene	CDR3aa	CDR3nt
TRBV12-5	.	few	TRBJ1-1	CASGPGGPEAFF	TGTGCTAGTGGCCCCGGCGGACCTGAAGCTTTCTTT
TRBV7-2	.	many	TRBJ1-4	CASRQDPGYEKLFF	TGTGCCAGCAGACAAGATCCAGGTTATGAGAAACTGTTTTTT
TRBV6-5	.	.	TRBJ2-2	CASSRNPRAPGELFF	TGTGCCAGCAGTCGCAATCCGCGGGCCCCCGGGGAGCTGTTTTTT
TRBV7-2	TRBD1	few	TRBJ1-5	CASSQDRVGQPQHF	TGTGCCAGCAGCCAAGACAGGGTTGGTCAGCCCCAGCATTTT
TRBV6-4	TRBD2	.	TRBJ2-1	CASSGGRLAGVNEQFF	TGTGCCAGCAGTGGAGGCCGACTAGCGGGGGTGAATGAGCAGTTCTTC
TRBV7-2	TRBD2	few	TRBJ2-3	CASSPSGNADTQYF	TGTGCCAGCAGCCCGAGCGGGAACGCAGATACGCAGTATTTT
TRBV12-3/TRBV12-4	.	.	TRBJ1-3	CASSQQGYTIYF	TGTGCCAGCAGCCAACAGGGCTACACCATATATTTT
TRBV12-3/TRBV12-4	.	.	TRBJ1-1	CASSLILRGRRHTVEAFF	TGTGCCAGCAGTTTAATATTACGTGGGCGCCGACACACGGTCGAGGCTTTCTTT
TRBV20-1	.	.	TRBJ2-1	CQGSDWDEQFF	TGCCAGGGATCGGATTGGGATGAGCAGTTCTTC
TRBV5-5	.	few	TRBJ2-6	CASSLGFAGSSGANVLTF	TGTGCCAGCAGCTTGGGATTTGCGGGCAGCTCTGGGGCCAACGTCCTGACTTTC
TRBV2	.	many	TRBJ2-3	CASSGTQSLTQYF	TGTGCCAGCAGTGGGACCCAATCATTGACGCAGTATTTT
TRBV7-2	.	few	TRBJ1-5	CASSLGRGMGQPQHF	TGTGCCAGCAGCTTAGGACGGGGGATGGGACAGCCCCAGCATTTT
TRBV28	.	.	TRBJ2-5	CASSSPRGSGPGETQYF	TGTGCCAGCAGTTCACCCCGGGGAAGCGGGCCCGGGGAGACCCAGTACTTC
TRBV5-1	TRBD1	few	TRBJ2-1	CASSTTGTGDREQFF	TGCGCCAGCAGCACTACCGGGACAGGCGATCGGGAGCAGTTCTTC
TRBV7-9	TRBD1	many	TRBJ1-2	CASSFRGTGGAGYTF	TGTGCCAGCAGCTTCAGAGGGACAGGGGGCGCTGGCTACACCTTC
TRBV20-1	.	few	TRBJ2-1	CSARVGGGNEQFF	TGCAGTGCTAGAGTTGGAGGGGGCAATGAGCAGTTCTTC
TRBV7-2	TRBD1	few	TRBJ2-1	CASSLARGQLDEQFF	TGTGCCAGCAGCTTAGCCAGGGGGCAACTCGATGAGCAGTTCTTC